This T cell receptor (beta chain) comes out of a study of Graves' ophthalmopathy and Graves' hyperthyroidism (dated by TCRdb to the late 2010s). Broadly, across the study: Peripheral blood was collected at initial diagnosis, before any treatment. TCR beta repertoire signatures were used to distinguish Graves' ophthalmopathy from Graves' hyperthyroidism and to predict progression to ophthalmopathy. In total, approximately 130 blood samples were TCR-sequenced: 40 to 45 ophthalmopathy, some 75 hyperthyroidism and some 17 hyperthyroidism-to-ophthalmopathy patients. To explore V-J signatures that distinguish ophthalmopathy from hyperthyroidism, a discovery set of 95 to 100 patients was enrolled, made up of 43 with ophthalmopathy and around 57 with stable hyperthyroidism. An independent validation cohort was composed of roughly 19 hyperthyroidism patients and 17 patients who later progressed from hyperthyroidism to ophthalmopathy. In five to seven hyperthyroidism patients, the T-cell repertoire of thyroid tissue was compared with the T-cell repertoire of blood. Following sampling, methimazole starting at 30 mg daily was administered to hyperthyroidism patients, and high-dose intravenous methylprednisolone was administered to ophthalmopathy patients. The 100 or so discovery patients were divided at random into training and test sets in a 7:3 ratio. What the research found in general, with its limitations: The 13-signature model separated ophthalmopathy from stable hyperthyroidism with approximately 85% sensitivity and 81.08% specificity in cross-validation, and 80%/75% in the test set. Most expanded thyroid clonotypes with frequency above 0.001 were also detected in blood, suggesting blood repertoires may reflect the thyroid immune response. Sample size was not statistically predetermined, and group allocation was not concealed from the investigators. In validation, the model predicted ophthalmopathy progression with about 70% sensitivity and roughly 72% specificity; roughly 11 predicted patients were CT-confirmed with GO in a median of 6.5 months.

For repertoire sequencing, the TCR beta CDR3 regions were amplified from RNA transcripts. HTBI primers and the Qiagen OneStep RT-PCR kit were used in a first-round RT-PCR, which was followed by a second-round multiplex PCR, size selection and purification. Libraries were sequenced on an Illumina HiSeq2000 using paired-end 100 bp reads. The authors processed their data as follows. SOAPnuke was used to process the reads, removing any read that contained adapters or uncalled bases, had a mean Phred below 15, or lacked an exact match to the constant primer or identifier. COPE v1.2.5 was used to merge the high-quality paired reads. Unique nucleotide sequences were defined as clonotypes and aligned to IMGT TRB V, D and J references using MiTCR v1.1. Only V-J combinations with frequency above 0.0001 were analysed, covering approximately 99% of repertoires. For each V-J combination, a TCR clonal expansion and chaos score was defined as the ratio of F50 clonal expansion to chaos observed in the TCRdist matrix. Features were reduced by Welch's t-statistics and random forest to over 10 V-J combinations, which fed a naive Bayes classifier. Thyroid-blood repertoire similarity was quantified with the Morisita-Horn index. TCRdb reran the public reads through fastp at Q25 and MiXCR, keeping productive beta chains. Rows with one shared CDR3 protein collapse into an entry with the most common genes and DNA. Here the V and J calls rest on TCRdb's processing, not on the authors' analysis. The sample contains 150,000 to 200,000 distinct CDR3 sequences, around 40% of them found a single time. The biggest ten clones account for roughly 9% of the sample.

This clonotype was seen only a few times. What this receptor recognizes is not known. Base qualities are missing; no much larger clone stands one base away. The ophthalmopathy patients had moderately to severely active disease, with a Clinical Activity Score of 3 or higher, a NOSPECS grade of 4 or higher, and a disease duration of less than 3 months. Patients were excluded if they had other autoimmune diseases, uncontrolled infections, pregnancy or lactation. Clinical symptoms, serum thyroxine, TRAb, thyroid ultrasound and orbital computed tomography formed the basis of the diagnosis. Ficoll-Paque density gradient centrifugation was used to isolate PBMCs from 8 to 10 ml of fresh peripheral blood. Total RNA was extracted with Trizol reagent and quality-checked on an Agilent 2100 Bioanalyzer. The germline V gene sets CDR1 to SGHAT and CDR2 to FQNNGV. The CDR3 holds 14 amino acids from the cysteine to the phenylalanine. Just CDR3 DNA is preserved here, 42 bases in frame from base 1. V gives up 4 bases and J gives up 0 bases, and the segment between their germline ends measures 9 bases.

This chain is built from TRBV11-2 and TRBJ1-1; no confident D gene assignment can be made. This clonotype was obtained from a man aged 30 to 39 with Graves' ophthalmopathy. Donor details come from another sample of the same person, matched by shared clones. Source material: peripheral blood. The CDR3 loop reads CASSWDLMNTEAFF. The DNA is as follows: TGTGCCAGCAGCTGGGATCTAATGAACACTGAAGCTTTCTTT.